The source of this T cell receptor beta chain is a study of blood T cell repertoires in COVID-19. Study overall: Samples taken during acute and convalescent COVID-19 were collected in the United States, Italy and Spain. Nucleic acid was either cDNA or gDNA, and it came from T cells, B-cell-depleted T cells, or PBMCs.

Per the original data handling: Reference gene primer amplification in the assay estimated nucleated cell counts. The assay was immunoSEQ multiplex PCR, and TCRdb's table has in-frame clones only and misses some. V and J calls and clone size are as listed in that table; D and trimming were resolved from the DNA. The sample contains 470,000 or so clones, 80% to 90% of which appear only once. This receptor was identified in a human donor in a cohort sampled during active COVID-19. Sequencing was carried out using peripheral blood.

The CDR3 protein is CASGLGQGVHTEAFF. For the CDR3, the DNA is TGTGCTAGTGGTTTGGGACAGGGGGTACACACTGAAGCTTTCTTT. The gene calls are TRBV12-5 and TRBJ1-1; 9 bases fit TRBD1. This CDR3 region has 15 residues. Per germline, CDR1 LGHNT and CDR2 FRNRAP. After removal of 1 base from V and 3 bases from J, the junction contained 3 bases not matched to a gene.